This TCR beta chain stems from a study of cytomegalovirus exposure and HLA in healthy donors. The CDR3 has 17 amino acids. V lost 4 bases to trimming and J lost 0 bases; unmatched junction nucleotides: 9. Germline CDR1 and CDR2: LGHNT and FRNRAP. Donors had nominal health at sampling but likely had unrecorded immune exposures. 13 Jbeta primers and 60 Vbeta primers were used for the PCR. Authors' processing steps: In a later analysis, some 80 million unique TCR beta chains included roughly 11 million shared by two or more donors. Measured with immunoSEQ multiplex PCR; TCRdb has only the in-frame clones, and not every one. V, J and clone size are those of that table, while D and trimming were read from the DNA. The sample lists more than 150,000 clones; 70% to 90% were seen once.

The V call is TRBV12-5, the J call TRBJ2-3, with TRBD1 matching over 8 bases. The TCR comes from a man between 18 and 29 years old in good health and CMV-seropositive. The sequencing input was PBMCs. CDR3 in DNA: TGTGCTAGTGGTTCACGAGACAGGGGACCTAGCACAGATACGCAGTATTTT. Encoded protein: CASGSRDRGPSTDTQYF.